These 21 T cell receptor beta chains came from one sample sequenced in a study of shared clonotypes between healthy human individuals (TCRdb year 2020). Library creation used the immunoSEQ multiplex PCR assay. This immuneACCESS table, as held by TCRdb, lists in-frame sequences with V and J called but not all clones. Of the missing ones, under half trace to an unresolved V gene in checked studies; the others have no known cause. In all, the sample holds millions of clones, and 85% to 95% of those were seen once. Together, the top ten hold roughly 0.15% of the sample. The specimen sequenced was naive CD4+ T cells sorted from blood. What this sample's cell subset or site label stands for: CD45RA+ positively selected. The receptors derive from a man between 18 and 29 years old in good health.

This clone was observed a single time. The chain employs TRBV6-1 and TRBJ2-5; 11 positions match TRBD2. Germline V gene sequence: CDR1 MNHNS, CDR2 SASEGT. The CDR3 covers 15 residues. Germline trimming cut 6 bases from V and 3 bases from J; bases unmatched to any gene: 6. Here the CDR3 reads CASRDPSGGKETQYF. CDR3 DNA sequence: TGTGCCAGCAGAGACCCTAGCGGGGGGAAAGAGACCCAGTACTTC.

V and J are TRBV10-3 and TRBJ2-7; 9 bases are shared with TRBD2. The germline gives CDR1 ENHRY, CDR2 SYGVKD. The CDR3 runs 15 residues. J lost 0 bases, V lost 6 bases, and 6 bases had no gene match. This CDR3 is CAISSTSGSSYEQYF. DNA for the CDR3: TGTGCCATCAGCTCGACTAGCGGTAGCTCCTACGAGCAGTACTTC.

This clone came up once. CDR3 nucleotide sequence: TGTGCCAGCAGTGTATCGCAGGAAGGTGGCTACACCTTC. Translation gives CASSVSQEGGYTF. The genes are TRBV2 and TRBJ1-2; no firm D call. Trimming cost V 4 bases and J 7 bases, with 13 bases left between them. The germline gives CDR1 SNHLY, CDR2 FYNNEI. The CDR3 sequence is 13 residues long. Complete variable domain (other parts from reference TRBV2 and TRBJ1-2): EPEVTQTPSHQVTQMGQEVILRCVPISNHLYFYWYRQILGQKVEFLVSFYNNEISEKSEIFDDQFSVERPDGSNFTLKIRSTKLEDSAMYFCASSVSQEGGYTFGSGTRLTVV.

The chain recombines TRBV25-1 with TRBJ2-1; no definite D call. V was clipped by 6 bases and J by 9 bases, with 12 bases between them. The CDR3 runs to 12 residues. Germline V gene data show CDR1 as MGHDK and CDR2 as SYGVNS. Written as DNA, the CDR3 is TGTGCCAGCAGGGATGCCCCGGGTGAGCAGTTCTTC. It encodes CASRDAPGEQFF.

CDR3 sequence reads: CASSDITGTEAFF. DNA of the CDR3: TGCGCCAGCAGTGACATTACGGGCACTGAAGCTTTCTTT. The V call is TRBV10-2, the J call TRBJ1-1, with D uncertain. CDR3 length: 13 amino acids. V was clipped by 3 bases and J by 4 bases, with 9 bases between them. Germline loops: CDR1 WSHSY, CDR2 SAAADI.

The V call is TRBV7-3, the J call TRBJ2-3; 8 nucleotides align to TRBD2. V lost 5 bases to trimming and J lost 6 bases; unmatched junction nucleotides: 7. This CDR3 region has 14 residues. Germline lookup yields CDR1 SGHTA and CDR2 FQGTGA. This CDR3 reads CASSLRGGQDTQYF. The CDR3 bases are TGTGCCAGCAGCCTCCGGGGGGGCCAGGATACGCAGTATTTT.

In this sample, this clone turned up a few times. V gene TRBV29-1 combines with J gene TRBJ1-4, with D tentatively TRBD1 (5 bases). CDR3 length: 12 residues. V was trimmed by 5 bases and J by 8 bases, leaving 12 bases between them. Germline CDR1 is SQVTM and CDR2 is ANQGSEA. The CDR3 sequence is CSVRGGREKLFF. CDR3 nucleotide sequence: TGCAGCGTTAGGGGCGGTCGGGAAAAACTGTTTTTT.

The V call is TRBV5-3, the J call TRBJ2-7; TRBD1 agrees at 7 bases. TRBV5-3 is filed as an ORF, its function uncertain. The CDR3 loop spans 13 amino acids. V was clipped by 4 bases and J by 2 bases; unmatched bases: 3. CDR3 amino acids: CARSADRPYEQYF. In DNA, the CDR3 is TGTGCCAGAAGCGCGGACAGGCCCTACGAGCAGTACTTC.

This clone was counted once. Here the CDR3 reads CASSPVGENSPLHF. CDR3 DNA: TGTGCCAGCAGTCCCGTAGGGGAAAATTCACCCCTCCACTTT. The rearrangement links TRBV6-5 to TRBJ1-6, with D possibly matching TRBD1 (5 bases). CDR1 is MNHEY and CDR2 is SVGAGI in the germline V gene. The V end lost 5 bases, the J end lost 7 bases, and 12 bases lay between the germline ends. The CDR3 totals 14 residues.

V and J are TRBV5-6 and TRBJ1-2; 8 bases fit TRBD1. Trimming cost V 2 bases and J 6 bases; bases outside gene matches: 9. The CDR3 extends over 15 amino acids. Germline assignment: CDR1 SGHDT and CDR2 YYEEEE. CDR3 sequence reads: CASSFWTGSDHGYTF. CDR3 nucleotides: TGTGCCAGCAGCTTCTGGACAGGGTCGGATCATGGCTACACCTTC. Full variable domain (missing parts from reference TRBV5-6 and TRBJ1-2): DAGVTQSPTHLIKTRGQQVTLRCSPKSGHDTVSWYQQALGQGPQFIFQYYEEEERQRGNFPDRFSGHQFPNYSSELNVNALLLGDSALYLCASSFWTGSDHGYTFGSGTRLTVV.

The rearrangement links TRBV5-4 to TRBJ2-1; 9 nucleotides agree with TRBD2. Germline CDR1 and CDR2: SGHNT and YYREEE (reference sequence). V gave up 6 bases and J gave up 4 bases; unmatched junction bases: 5. This CDR3 contains 14 residues. This chain's CDR3 is CASMASGVYNEQFF. CDR3 bases: TGTGCCAGCATGGCTAGCGGGGTATACAATGAGCAGTTCTTC.

This clone was picked up one time. The rearrangement uses TRBV7-2 and TRBJ2-6; D is uncertain. This CDR3 contains 17 residues. Looked up from germline, CDR1 is SGHTA and CDR2 is FQGNSA. V was shortened by 7 bases and J by 0 bases, with 16 bases between the two germline ends. The CDR3 DNA reads as TGTGCCAGCAATCGCGGACGCCGCAGCTCTGGGGCCAACGTCCTGACTTTC. Protein sequence: CASNRGRRSSGANVLTF.

The chain recombines TRBV10-3 with TRBJ2-1, with D possibly being TRBD1 or TRBD2 (5 bases each). The CDR3 covers 12 residues. The germline V gene encodes CDR1 ENHRY and CDR2 SYGVKD. Trimming cost V 6 bases and J 10 bases, with 13 bases left between them. The CDR3 nucleotides are TGTGCCATCAGCCCGGGACGTCAGGAGCAGTTCTTC. Protein: CAISPGRQEQFF.

V is TRBV10-1 and J is TRBJ2-3; TRBD2 agrees at 15 bases. There are 17 residues in the CDR3. The germline gives CDR1 WNHNN, CDR2 SYGVQD (reference sequence). V dropped 10 bases and J dropped 2; count of bases not matched to a gene: 10. The chain's CDR3 is CAIPPGTSGRFTDTQYF. The CDR3 DNA sequence: TGCGCCATCCCCCCCGGGACTAGCGGGAGGTTCACAGATACGCAGTATTTT.

The rearrangement links TRBV19 to TRBJ2-5, with 7 positions matching TRBD2. The CDR3 runs to 13 residues. V lost 5 bases, J lost 5 bases, and 5 bases stayed unmatched. Germline CDR1 is LNHDA and CDR2 is SQIVND (reference sequence). The CDR3 DNA reads as TGTGCCAGTAGTGGGAGCGGGGCGGAGACCCAGTACTTC. Amino acid sequence: CASSGSGAETQYF.

V gene TRBV10-3 combines with J gene TRBJ2-5, with no clear D. The CDR3 is 12 residues long. Germline V CDR1 and CDR2: ENHRY, SYGVKD. Trimming shortened V by 8 bases and J by 5 bases, and 12 bases separated the two germline ends. CDR3 bases: TGTGCCATCGGACCGGGCGGCGAGACCCAGTACTTC. The encoded protein is CAIGPGGETQYF.

CDR3 in DNA: TGTGCCCGACATTCATCGCGGAGCAATCAGCCCCAGCATTTT. This translates into CARHSSRSNQPQHF. V usage is TRBV19 and J usage is TRBJ1-5; D call uncertain. Trimming cost V 11 bases and J 1 base, with 15 bases left between them. The CDR3 covers 14 residues. The germline V gene encodes CDR1 LNHDA and CDR2 SQIVND (reference sequence).

The rearrangement joins TRBV7-9 to TRBJ2-1; 7 nucleotides line up with TRBD2. V lost 7 bases, J lost 10 bases, and 19 bases stayed unmatched. The CDR3 runs to 16 residues. The germline V gene has CDR1 SEHNR and CDR2 FQNEAQ (reference sequence). CDR3 region: CASTARREKQADEQFF. As DNA, the CDR3 is TGTGCCAGCACCGCGAGGCGGGAGAAACAGGCCGACGAGCAGTTCTTC.

The chain couples TRBV7-6 to TRBJ2-7; tentatively, D is TRBD1 (6 bases). From germline, CDR1 is SGHVS and CDR2 FNYEAQ. V lost 5 bases to trimming and J lost 3 bases, with 17 bases between them. The length of the CDR3 is 15 residues. The CDR3 DNA reads TGTGCCAGCAGCCGTACCGTTGAACAGGGCTACGAGCAGTACTTC. Encoded protein: CASSRTVEQGYEQYF.

The chain joins TRBV4-1 to TRBJ1-1; 9 bases map to TRBD1. The ends lost 4 bases at V and 0 bases at J; junction bases unmatched: 6. Germline loops: CDR1 MGHRA, CDR2 YSYEKL. This CDR3 contains 16 residues. The CDR3 protein is CASSRPGQGMNTEAFF. CDR3 nucleotides: TGCGCCAGCAGCCGCCCGGGACAGGGAATGAACACTGAAGCTTTCTTT.

V and J are TRBV5-6 and TRBJ2-6, with 9 positions matching TRBD1. This CDR3 comprises 13 residues. V gave up 1 base and J gave up 12 bases; unmatched junction bases: 2. From germline, CDR1 is SGHDT and CDR2 YYEEEE. The CDR3 DNA sequence: TGTGCCAGCAGCTTGCGGACAGGGGTCGTCCTGACTTTC. It encodes CASSLRTGVVLTF.